These 30 T cell receptor beta chains were all obtained from the same sample, sequenced in a study of T cells in Graves' hyperthyroidism and ophthalmopathy. Researchers took RNA transcripts and amplified the TCR beta CDR3 regions from them. The primer set for the first-round RT-PCR of the TCR CDR3 was HTBI. TCRdb recomputed calls from the multiplex PCR reads with MiXCR, one row per CDR3 protein. The sample holds 80,000 to 100,000 distinct CDR3 sequences, 40% seen once. The sequenced sample was peripheral blood or thyroid tissue (not recorded which). The receptors shown here come from a woman aged 30 to 39 with Graves' hyperthyroidism.

This rearrangement joins TRBV20-1 to TRBJ1-2; D is unresolved. This CDR3 spans 11 amino acids. V was shortened by 6 bases and J by 5 bases, with 10 bases between the two germline ends. Germline CDR1 DFQATT, CDR2 SNEGSKA (reference sequence). In DNA, the CDR3 is TGCAGTGCCGATAGAAAATATGGCTACACCTTC. It encodes CSADRKYGYTF.

This clonotype was detected ten times or more. The chain employs TRBV10-3 and TRBJ2-6; D uncertain. The CDR3 runs to 15 residues. In germline, CDR1 is ENHRY, CDR2 SYGVKD. Trimming cost V 4 bases and J 6 bases, with 13 bases left between them. CDR3 DNA sequence: TGTGCCATCAGTGGTCGGACGGGCGAGGCCAACGTCCTGACTTTC. Translation gives CAISGRTGEANVLTF.

V gene TRBV10-3 combines with J gene TRBJ2-2; either TRBD1 or TRBD2 may supply D (6 bases each). Germline V gene data show CDR1 as ENHRY and CDR2 as SYGVKD. Trimming removed 4 bases from V and 7 bases from J, with 16 bases in between. This CDR3 region has 15 residues. The DNA for the CDR3 is TGTGCCATCAGTGTGGAGGGGGTCCCAGGCGGGGAGCTGTTTTTT. As protein: CAISVEGVPGGELFF.

V and J are TRBV15 and TRBJ2-6; tentatively, D is TRBD1 (5 bases). The V and J ends lost 3 bases and 0 bases respectively, with 9 bases between them. Germline loops: CDR1 LNHNV, CDR2 YYDKDF (reference sequence). The CDR3 totals 16 residues. CDR3 protein: CATSSPGYSGANVLTF. The CDR3 bases are TGTGCCACCAGCAGTCCAGGGTACTCTGGGGCCAACGTCCTGACTTTC. The variable domain in full, with the rest retrieved from reference TRBV15 and TRBJ2-6, is DAMVIQNPRYQVTQFGKPVTLSCSQTLNHNVMYWYQQKSSQAPKLLFHYYDKDFNNEADTPDNFQSRRPNTSFCFLDIRSPGLGDTAMYLCATSSPGYSGANVLTFGAGSRLTVL.

The V call is TRBV11-1, the J call TRBJ1-2, with D maybe TRBD1 (5 bases). V was clipped by 2 bases and J by 8 bases, with 12 bases between them. The CDR3 is made up of 13 amino acids. Germline V CDR1 and CDR2: SGHAT, FQDESV (reference sequence). This CDR3 is CASSLRGLVGYTF. For the CDR3, the DNA is TGTGCCAGCAGCTTAAGGGGATTGGTCGGCTACACCTTC.

This clonotype has only one observation. Here the CDR3 reads CASSESGGYGYTF. Here the CDR3 DNA reads TGTGCCAGCAGTGAATCAGGGGGGTATGGCTACACCTTC. J is TRBJ1-2 and V is TRBV25-1, with 7 bases lining up with TRBD1. The CDR3 extends over 13 amino acids. With 1 base clipped from V and 5 bases from J, the junction kept 1 base outside the gene matches. The germline V gene has CDR1 MGHDK and CDR2 SYGVNS.

This clonotype was seen many times. The J gene is TRBJ2-3, the V gene TRBV7-2; 7 nucleotides line up with TRBD2. The germline gives CDR1 SGHTA, CDR2 FQGNSA. This CDR3 region has 15 residues. The V and J ends lost 3 bases and 0 bases, in that order; junction bases with no gene match: 3. The CDR3 here is CASSFSGASTDTQYF. The CDR3 DNA sequence: TGTGCCAGCAGCTTCAGCGGGGCAAGCACAGATACGCAGTATTTT. Filled out from reference TRBV7-2 and TRBJ2-3, the complete variable domain reads GAGVSQSPSNKVTEKGKDVELRCDPISGHTALYWYRQSLGQGLEFLIYFQGNSAPDKSGLPSDRFSAERTGGSVSTLTIQRTQQEDSAVYLCASSFSGASTDTQYFGPGTRLTVL.

This clonotype appeared many times. The chain has TRBV5-6 and TRBJ1-6; 7 bases are a match to TRBD1. The germline gives CDR1 SGHDT, CDR2 YYEEEE. J gave up 7 bases and V 5 bases, and 3 bases lay outside the gene matches. The CDR3 contains 13 residues. CDR3 protein: CASRGQPNSPLHF. The CDR3 DNA is TGTGCCAGCAGGGGACAGCCGAATTCACCCCTCCACTTT.

The table lists this clonotype with many counts. The V and J genes are TRBV20-1 and TRBJ1-6, with 8 positions matching TRBD1. This CDR3 comprises 15 residues. V was clipped by 0 bases and J by 9 bases; unmatched bases: 7. CDR1 and CDR2 from the germline V gene are DFQATT and SNEGSKA (reference sequence). The CDR3 loop reads CSARDMNRGFSPLHF. Here the CDR3 DNA reads TGCAGTGCTAGAGATATGAACAGGGGGTTTTCACCCCTCCACTTT.

This clonotype was observed many times. The chain uses TRBV7-2 and TRBJ2-7; 11 bases align to TRBD2. This CDR3 contains 15 residues. The V gene end was trimmed by 5 bases and the J gene end by 1 base; junction bases not matched to a gene: 4. In germline, CDR1 is SGHTA, CDR2 FQGNSA. The DNA for the CDR3 is TGTGCCAGCAGCCAAACTAGCGGGAGTTCCTACGAGCAGTACTTC. Residues: CASSQTSGSSYEQYF.

This clonotype has only one observation. The CDR3 does not close with the conserved phenylalanine or tryptophan, likely indicating a read error. V usage is TRBV9 and J usage is TRBJ2-7, with 9 nucleotides matching TRBD1. Germline V lookup: CDR1 SGDLS, CDR2 YYNGEE. V was pared by 3 bases and J by 7 bases, with 8 bases of the junction left unmatched. The CDR3 is made up of 14 amino acids. The CDR3 DNA reads as TGTGCCAGCAGCGCAGTCGGGACAGGGCATGAGCAGTACCTC. It translates to CASSAVGTGHEQYL.

This clonotype came up many times. The chain uses TRBV4-1 and TRBJ1-2, with D possibly being TRBD1 (6 bases). The germline V and J ends were trimmed by 5 bases and 3 bases, with 19 bases remaining between them. The CDR3 is made up of 16 amino acids. Germline CDR1 reads MGHRA; CDR2 reads YSYEKL. For the CDR3, the DNA is TGCGCCAGCAGCAGACCTCTCGGGGGCTTGGACTATGGCTACACCTTC. Protein sequence: CASSRPLGGLDYGYTF.

The chain joins TRBV5-1 to TRBJ2-5; D unclear. Germline CDR1 and CDR2: SGHRS and YFSETQ. This CDR3 is built from 15 residues. The V end lost 2 bases, the J end lost 4 bases, and 15 bases lay between the germline ends. The CDR3 is CASSLGMGARETQYF. In DNA, the CDR3 is TGCGCCAGCAGCTTAGGGATGGGCGCCCGAGAGACCCAGTACTTC.

In this sample, this clonotype turned up many times. This chain joins TRBV5-1 and TRBJ2-2; TRBD2 aligns across 10 bases. The germline V gene encodes CDR1 SGHRS and CDR2 YFSETQ. This CDR3 region has 18 residues. Losses at the gene ends were 2 bases for V and 3 bases for J; bases not matched to a gene: 10. CDR3 bases: TGCGCCAGCAGCTTTCGGACCGGGACTAGCGCGGACACCGGGGAGCTGTTTTTT. As protein: CASSFRTGTSADTGELFF. The variable domain in full, completed from reference TRBV5-1 and TRBJ2-2, reads KAGVTQTPRYLIKTRGQQVTLSCSPISGHRSVSWYQQTPGQGLQFLFEYFSETQRNKGNFPGRFSGRQFSNSRSEMNVSTLELGDSALYLCASSFRTGTSADTGELFFGEGSRLTVL.

Notes on this clonotype: At one boundary the junction diverges from the germline segment, which might be a read error. CDR3 nucleotide sequence: TGTACCAGCAGTGGGGACAGGGCGCTCGAGCAGTACTTC. Translated, it gives CTSSGDRALEQYF. This chain connects TRBV2 to TRBJ2-7; 9 bases align to TRBD1. The germline V gene encodes CDR1 SNHLY and CDR2 FYNNEI. CDR3 size: 13 residues.

In this sample, this clonotype turned up many times. The chain recombines TRBV19 with TRBJ2-3; tentatively, D is TRBD1 (5 bases). V shed 4 bases and J shed 6 bases, with 14 bases lying between them. The V gene's germline CDR1 is LNHDA and CDR2 SQIVND (reference sequence). The CDR3 is 14 residues long. The CDR3 coding sequence is TGTGCCAGTAGTACCCCAGGGTGGTCGGATACGCAGTATTTT. Translated, it gives CASSTPGWSDTQYF. Variable domain in full (rest from reference TRBV19 and TRBJ2-3): DGGITQSPKYLFRKEGQNVTLSCEQNLNHDAMYWYRQDPGQGLRLIYYSQIVNDFQKGDIAEGYSVSREKKESFPLTVTSAQKNPTAFYLCASSTPGWSDTQYFGPGTRLTVL.

The table lists this clonotype with many counts. The gene calls are TRBV6-6 and TRBJ1-2; D is undetermined. The CDR3 spans 14 residues. Trimming removed 5 bases from V and 2 bases from J, with 12 bases in between. Per germline, CDR1 MNHNY and CDR2 SVGAGI (reference sequence). CDR3 in DNA: TGTGCCAGCAGTCATCATGGGGAGAACTATGGCTACACCTTC. This sequence encodes CASSHHGENYGYTF.

This clonotype appeared many times. V and J are TRBV28 and TRBJ1-1, with unresolved D. Trimming shortened V by 4 bases and J by 0 bases, and 6 bases separated the two germline ends. There are 13 residues in the CDR3. Germline values: CDR1 MDHEN, CDR2 SYDVKM. The CDR3 reads CASSCCLNTEAFF. The DNA for the CDR3 is TGTGCCAGCAGTTGTTGCCTGAACACTGAAGCTTTCTTT.

This clonotype is medium-sized within its sample. This chain links TRBV15 with TRBJ2-3; D is undetermined. The CDR3 length is 13 residues. CDR1 and CDR2 (germline): LNHNV, YYDKDF (reference sequence). Trimming shortened V by 3 bases and J by 8 bases, and 12 bases separated the two germline ends. The CDR3 protein is CATSSDPFGTQYF. CDR3 sequence (DNA): TGTGCCACCAGCAGTGACCCCTTTGGTACGCAGTATTTT.

This clonotype was found many times. The chain is built from TRBV29-1 and TRBJ2-7; D is possibly TRBD2 (5 bases). The V gene lost 1 base and the J gene lost 2 bases, with 12 bases spanning the gap. CDR1 is SQVTM and CDR2 is ANQGSEA in the germline V gene. The CDR3 covers 14 residues. CDR3 DNA: TGCAGCGTTGAAGCAGGACTGAGACCCTACGAGCAGTACTTC. Translated, it gives CSVEAGLRPYEQYF.

The CDR3 loop reads CASSAGQGAIGQYF. CDR3 DNA: TGTGCCAGCAGCGCCGGACAGGGGGCAATCGGGCAGTACTTC. The V and J genes are TRBV11-2 and TRBJ2-7, with 11 bases identical to TRBD1. Losses at the gene ends were 5 bases for V and 9 bases for J; bases not matched to a gene: 9. The CDR3 consists of 14 residues. The germline V gene encodes CDR1 SGHAT and CDR2 FQNNGV. Looking up the rest from reference TRBV11-2 and TRBJ2-7 gives the full variable domain: EAGVAQSPRYKIIEKRQSVAFWCNPISGHATLYWYQQILGQGPKLLIQFQNNGVVDDSQLPKDRFSAERLKGVDSTLKIQPAKLEDSAVYLCASSAGQGAIGQYFGPGTRLTVT.

This clonotype was counted at least ten times. The rearrangement joins TRBV5-1 to TRBJ1-6; perhaps TRBD1 as D (5 bases). The CDR3 has 15 amino acids. In germline, CDR1 is SGHRS, CDR2 YFSETQ. Trimming shortened V by 3 bases and J by 7 bases, and 14 bases separated the two germline ends. The CDR3 nucleotides are TGCGCCAGCAGCTCTACATCGGGACGAAATTCACCCCTCCACTTT. Amino acids: CASSSTSGRNSPLHF.

Remarks on this clonotype: One end of the junction does not line up with germline, which may come from a read error. The chain combines TRBV7-7 with TRBJ2-2; 10 bases fit TRBD2. Germline CDR1 is SSHAT and CDR2 is FNYEAQ (reference sequence). The CDR3 covers 16 residues. This CDR3 is CASSSPGLAREGELFF. The CDR3 DNA reads as TGTGCTAGCAGCTCCCCGGGACTAGCGAGGGAAGGGGAGCTGTTTTTT.

Notes on this clonotype: Because the CDR3's place on the DNA is in doubt, the DNA is left out and the CDR3 is given as listed by TCRdb. V and J are TRBV5-1 and TRBJ2-7. The CDR3 region is 22 residues in length, termini included. Germline CDR1 reads SGHRS; CDR2 reads YFSETQ. The CDR3 region is CASTNQTSMYLCATHWAYEQYF.

There are many counts of this clonotype. A read error may explain this, as a much larger clone is one base away. The chain is built from TRBV20-1 and TRBJ2-7; D might be TRBD1 or TRBD2, each matching 5 bases. This CDR3 has 14 residues. Trimming removed 6 bases at V and 4 bases at J, with 19 bases between. From germline, CDR1 is DFQATT and CDR2 SNEGSKA (reference sequence). CDR3 nucleotides: TGCAGTGCCCGGAGTCGGGGCAGGGTGTACGAGCAGTACTTC. This gives the protein CSARSRGRVYEQYF.

The sample holds a few counts of this clonotype. The chain is built from TRBV12-3 or TRBV12-4 and TRBJ1-2, with 8 bases that match TRBD1. V lost 4 bases and J lost 7; bases outside the gene matches: 11. CDR3 length equals 15 residues. The CDR3 here is CASSSPGQGKFGYTF. For the CDR3, the DNA is TGTGCCAGCAGTTCCCCAGGACAGGGAAAATTTGGCTACACCTTC.

Details on this clonotype: No conserved phenylalanine or tryptophan is present at the end of the CDR3, so a read error is the likely explanation. V usage is TRBV7-6 and J usage is TRBJ2-5; TRBD1 aligns across 10 bases. Looked up from germline, CDR1 is SGHVS and CDR2 is FNYEAQ. The CDR3 runs to 15 residues. Trimming cost V 3 bases and J 3 bases; bases outside gene matches: 4. In DNA, the CDR3 is TGTGCCAGCAGCTTGGTTGGGACAGGGGAAGAGACCCAGTACCTC. This encodes CASSLVGTGEETQYL.

This clonotype was seen at least ten times. The genes are TRBV10-2 and TRBJ1-1; D call uncertain. The germline V and J ends were trimmed by 2 bases and 1 base, with 8 bases remaining between them. The CDR3 has 14 amino acids. Germline V gene lookup returns CDR1 WSHSY and CDR2 SAAADI. CDR3 DNA sequence: TGCGCCAGCAGTGAGAACGGGTGGAACACTGAAGCTTTCTTT. Translated: CASSENGWNTEAFF.

Only one count was recorded for this clonotype. The CDR3 sequence is CASSFQRETQFF. CDR3 in DNA: TGTGCCAGCAGCTTCCAGCGGGAGACCCAGTTCTTC. The chain has TRBV11-2 and TRBJ2-5, with 8 nucleotides matching TRBD2. The DNA end is a closer match to TRBJ2-1, so the J assignment may be wrong. The CDR3 is 12 amino acids. Per germline, CDR1 SGHAT and CDR2 FQNNGV.

In regard to this clonotype: One end of the junction fails to match germline, which may point to a read error. V and J are TRBV2 and TRBJ1-5; no firm D call. Germline V gene data show CDR1 as SNHLY and CDR2 as FYNNEI. The CDR3 spans 13 residues. This CDR3 reads CASLGRTNQPQHF. In nucleotides, the CDR3 is TGTGCCAGCCTCGGACGGACCAATCAGCCCCAGCATTTC.